The present entry profiles one TCR beta chain with its context. Next came a second PCR, run for about 7 to 12 cycles, which used a sample-barcoded 5' primer along with a J-beta primer mix. Via MiXCR, TCRdb re-called the 5' RACE reads, giving one row per CDR3 protein. This table holds over a million distinct CDR3 sequences, 35% to 55% found once. This CDR3 region has 18 residues. The record originates from a study of blood T cells in healthy people across ages. The TCR originated in a woman aged 55-70 years in good health. The material sequenced was blood. This chain joins TRBV21-1 and TRBJ2-5; the listed D gene, TRBD2, was not tested against the DNA. TRBV21-1 is listed as a pseudogene. The CDR3 spells CASSKALGGEDHQETQYF. CDR3 bases: TGTGCCAGCAGCAAAGCCTTGGGCGGGGAGGACCATCAAGAGACCCAGTACTTC.